This entry concerns a single T cell receptor beta chain. Sequenced by immunoSEQ multiplex PCR; TCRdb stores in-frame clones only, minus some. The table records about 19,000 clones, about 82% of them present only once. Treatment described: preoperative locoregional IRX-2 cytokine immunotherapy. This phase Ib study tested locoregional IRX-2 cytokine immunotherapy given before surgery. These data are taken from a study of preoperative IRX-2 immunotherapy in early breast cancer. The CDR3 spans 15 residues. Germline CDR1 and CDR2: KGHSH and LQKENI. The V and J ends lost 0 bases and 4 bases respectively, with 12 bases between them.

This TCR derives from a human donor with breast cancer. The sequenced sample was lymph node tissue, obtained after IRX-2 immunotherapy. The rearrangement uses TRBV18 and TRBJ1-1, with D tentatively TRBD1 (5 bases). In DNA form, the CDR3 reads TGTGCCAGCTCACCACCTTCAGGGTGGGGCACTGAAGCTTTCTTT. As protein: CASSPPSGWGTEAFF.